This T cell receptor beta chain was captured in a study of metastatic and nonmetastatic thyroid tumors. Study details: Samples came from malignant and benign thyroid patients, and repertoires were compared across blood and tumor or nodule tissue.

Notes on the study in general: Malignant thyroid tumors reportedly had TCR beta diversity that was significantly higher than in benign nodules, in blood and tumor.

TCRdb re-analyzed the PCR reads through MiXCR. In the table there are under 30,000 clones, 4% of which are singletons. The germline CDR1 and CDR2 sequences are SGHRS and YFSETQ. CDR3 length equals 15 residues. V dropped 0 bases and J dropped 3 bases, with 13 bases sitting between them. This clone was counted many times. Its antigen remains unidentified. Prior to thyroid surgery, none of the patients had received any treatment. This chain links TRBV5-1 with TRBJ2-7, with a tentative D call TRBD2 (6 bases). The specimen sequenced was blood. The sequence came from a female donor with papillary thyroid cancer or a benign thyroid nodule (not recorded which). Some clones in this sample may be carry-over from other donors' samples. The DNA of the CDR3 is TGCGCCAGCAGCTTGGCCCTAGCGTCTGACTACGAGCAGTACTTC. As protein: CASSLALASDYEQYF.